This is a list of T cell receptor beta chains from one sample in a study of PD-L1 blockade in urothelial cancer. TCRdb's table, derived via immunoSEQ multiplex PCR, lists solely in-frame clones and lacks some. The sample consists of tens of thousands of clones, 84% of them appearing once. The starting material was PBMCs, obtained around atezolizumab (anti-PD-L1) treatment. Receptors were obtained from a man aged 60 to 75 with urothelial cancer. Both conserved end residues are part of each CDR3. Each record gives: V gene, J gene, clone size, D gene, CDR3 DNA, CDR3 protein. The D gene is left open where the match is weak. Size is stated for part of the rows, as once, few or many counts, or as a class when the clone is expanded.

TRBV5-8	TRBJ2-3	NA	NA	TGTGCCAGCAGCTTGGTGGAGAGTCGTGGTAGCGGGCAGTATTTT	CASSLVESRGSGQYF
TRBV21-1	TRBJ2-1	NA	NA	TGTGCCAGCAGCAAGACAGGGCCCCAATCCTACAATGAGCAGTTCTTC	CASSKTGPQSYNEQFF
TRBV7-2	TRBJ2-1	NA	TRBD2	TGTGCCAGCAGCTCTCCTAGCGGGAGTCGAAATGAGCAGTTCTTC	CASSSPSGSRNEQFF
TRBV2	TRBJ2-7	NA	NA	TGTGCCAGCAGTGAAGGGGCAGGGACCTACGAGCAGTACTTC	CASSEGAGTYEQYF
TRBV29-1	TRBJ2-1	NA	NA	TGCACCGGACTTCAGGGGTCCTCCTACAATGAGCAGTTCTTC	CTGLQGSSYNEQFF
TRBV25-1	TRBJ1-1	NA	NA	TGTGCCAGCAACCCTCGAGGAGGTAAAACTGAAGCTTTCTTT	CASNPRGGKTEAFF
TRBV6-1	TRBJ2-7	NA	NA	TGTGCCAGCAGTCCCGGTAAAGCGGGCTCCTACGAGCAGTACTTC	CASSPGKAGSYEQYF
TRBV21-1	TRBJ2-5	NA	NA	TGTGCCAGCAGCAAAGGAAGCCGTCATTCACAGGGGACAGGAGAGACCCAGTACTTC	CASSKGSRHSQGTGETQYF
TRBV19	TRBJ1-3	NA	TRBD1	TGTGCCAGTAGTGCCCCGGGACAGGGGGTCACCATATATTTT	CASSAPGQGVTIYF
TRBV9	TRBJ2-7	NA	TRBD1	TGTGCCAGCAGCCCCCGGACAGGGGCTTACGAGCAGTACTTC	CASSPRTGAYEQYF
TRBV30	TRBJ2-3	NA	NA	TGTGCCACCTCTGGGGGCGGGGGTACAGATACGCAGTATTTT	CATSGGGGTDTQYF
TRBV5-1	TRBJ2-1	NA	TRBD2	TGCGCCAGCAGCCTCCCCTCTAGCGGGGGGGCAAATGAGCAGTTCTTC	CASSLPSSGGANEQFF
TRBV5-1	TRBJ2-7	once	NA	TGCGCCAGCAGCTTTGTCGAACACGCAGGGACCTACGAGCAGTACTTC	CASSFVEHAGTYEQYF
TRBV6-1	TRBJ1-6	NA	NA	TGTGCCAGCAGTGAAGCCCCGAATTCACCCCTCCACTTT	CASSEAPNSPLHF
TRBV10-1	TRBJ1-1	NA	NA	NA	CASSAWGQGSLYF
TRBV6-1	TRBJ1-5	NA	TRBD1	TGTGCCAGCAGTGACATAGACAGGGGTCATCAGCCCCAGCATTTT	CASSDIDRGHQPQHF
TRBV6-1	TRBJ2-4	NA	NA	TGTGCCAGCAGTGGAGACAGGTTGGTCAAAAACATTCAGTACTTC	CASSGDRLVKNIQYF
TRBV11-2	TRBJ1-3	NA	NA	TGTGCCAGCAGCCCCCAGCGGGGGCGAAACACCATATATTTT	CASSPQRGRNTIYF
TRBV19	TRBJ2-3	NA	TRBD1	TGTGCCAGTAGTCTCGGGACAGGGGGGACAGATACGCAGTATTTT	CASSLGTGGTDTQYF
TRBV10-3	TRBJ2-2	NA	NA	TGTGCCATCACCAAAGACAGCGCGAACACCGGGGAGCTGTTTTTT	CAITKDSANTGELFF
TRBV19	TRBJ1-2	NA	TRBD1	TGTGCCAGTAGTCAATCCGGGACAGTCACTGGCTATGGCTACACCTTC	CASSQSGTVTGYGYTF
TRBV5-4	TRBJ2-2	NA	NA	TGTGCCAGCAGCTTTCGACTCACCCCCGCGACCGGGGAGCTGTTTTTT	CASSFRLTPATGELFF
TRBV19	TRBJ1-4	NA	NA	TGTGCCAGTAGCACTGTTACAACTAATGAAAAACTGTTTTTT	CASSTVTTNEKLFF
TRBV7-9	TRBJ2-7	NA	TRBD2	TGTGCCAGCAGCTTATGGACTAGCGGTTATAGCTCCTACGAGCAGTACTTC	CASSLWTSGYSSYEQYF
TRBV30	TRBJ1-2	NA	TRBD1	TGTGCCTGGAGAGGGGGACAGGGTGGGAACAATGGCTACACCTTC	CAWRGGQGGNNGYTF
TRBV19	TRBJ1-5	few	NA	TGTGCCAGCCGCGGGGGGGATCAGCCCCAGCATTTT	CASRGGDQPQHF
TRBV6-5	TRBJ1-5	NA	TRBD1	TGTGCCAGCACTGAGACAGGGGCGGCTCAGCCCCAGCATTTT	CASTETGAAQPQHF
TRBV7-2	TRBJ2-3	few	NA	TGTGCCAGCAGCTTAGCAGCCGGGGATACGCAGTATTTT	CASSLAAGDTQYF
TRBV4-1	TRBJ2-7	NA	TRBD2	TGCGCCAGCAGCCAAGATGGTGGACTAGCGGGAGGGTATGCCTACGAGCAGTACTTC	CASSQDGGLAGGYAYEQYF
TRBV7-9	TRBJ1-4	NA	TRBD1	TGTGCCAGCAGCTTAGCGACAGGGTCTGAAAAACTGTTTTTT	CASSLATGSEKLFF
TRBV19	TRBJ1-2	few	NA	TGTGCCGTAGGGGTTTCGAACTATGGCTACACCTTC	CAVGVSNYGYTF
TRBV5-4	TRBJ2-1	NA	TRBD2	TGTGCCAGCAGCTCCGGGACTACCCTCTACAATGAGCAGTTCTTC	CASSSGTTLYNEQFF
TRBV7-9	TRBJ1-4	NA	NA	TGTGCCAGCAGCCGGAAGGGGGGGGGAGAAAAACTGTTTTTT	CASSRKGGGEKLFF
TRBV5-1	TRBJ1-5	NA	NA	TGCGCCAGCAGCCCCGACAGTAGCAATCAGCCCCAGCATTTT	CASSPDSSNQPQHF
TRBV27	TRBJ1-2	NA	TRBD1	TGTGCCAGCAGACTAACAGGGGCTTCGTCCGGCTACACCTTC	CASRLTGASSGYTF
TRBV9	TRBJ1-2	NA	TRBD1	TGTGCCAGCAGCGTGGACAGGGATGGTGGCTACACCTTC	CASSVDRDGGYTF
TRBV5-4	TRBJ2-5	NA	NA	TGTGCCAGCAGCTTGGACGCCTGGGGAGAAACCCAGTACTTC	CASSLDAWGETQYF
TRBV4-1	TRBJ2-7	NA	TRBD2	TGCGCCAGCAGCCCCGGAAGGGCAGCGGGGGACGAGCAGTACTTC	CASSPGRAAGDEQYF
TRBV7-2	TRBJ2-3	NA	TRBD2	TGTGCCAGCAGCTGGCGGACTAGCGGGGCCACAGATACGCAGTATTTT	CASSWRTSGATDTQYF
TRBV10-3	TRBJ2-3	NA	TRBD2	TGTGCCATCACTGGGGGAGCGGGATACAGCACAGATACGCAGTATTTT	CAITGGAGYSTDTQYF
TRBV18	TRBJ1-4	NA	TRBD1	TGTGCCAGCTCACCGACCGGGACAGGGAAGGAAAAACTGTTTTTT	CASSPTGTGKEKLFF
TRBV27	TRBJ1-2	NA	NA	TGTGCCAGCAGTTTCCTCGGGGGAGGGTATGGCTACACCTTC	CASSFLGGGYGYTF
TRBV7-9	TRBJ1-1	once	NA	TGTGCCAGCAGTTTGGAGCTCGAGTCCGCTGAAGCTTTCTTT	CASSLELESAEAFF
TRBV10-1	TRBJ2-7	NA	TRBD1	TGCGCCAGCACTAAGGAATTATCGGCCCGGGACAGACTCTACGAGCAGTACTTC	CASTKELSARDRLYEQYF
TRBV12-5	TRBJ2-1	NA	NA	TGTGCTAGTGGTTTGGTCAGTGAGCAGTTCTTC	CASGLVSEQFF